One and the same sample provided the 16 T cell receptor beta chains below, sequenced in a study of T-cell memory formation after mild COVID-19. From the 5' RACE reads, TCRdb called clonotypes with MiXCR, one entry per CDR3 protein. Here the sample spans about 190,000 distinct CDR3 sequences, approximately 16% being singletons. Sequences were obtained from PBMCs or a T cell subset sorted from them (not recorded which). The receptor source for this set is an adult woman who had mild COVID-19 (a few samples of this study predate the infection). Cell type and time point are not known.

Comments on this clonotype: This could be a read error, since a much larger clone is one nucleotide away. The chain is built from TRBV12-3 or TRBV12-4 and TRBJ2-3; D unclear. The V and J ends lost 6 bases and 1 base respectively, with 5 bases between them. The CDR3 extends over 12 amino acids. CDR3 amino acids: CASRPGTDTQYF. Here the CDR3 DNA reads TGTGCCAGCAGACCGGGCACAGATACGCAGTATTTT.

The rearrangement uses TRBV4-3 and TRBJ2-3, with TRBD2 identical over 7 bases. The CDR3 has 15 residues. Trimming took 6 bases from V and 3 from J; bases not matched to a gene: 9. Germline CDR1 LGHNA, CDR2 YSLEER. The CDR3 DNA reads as TGCGCCAGCAGACGCACCACGGGAGGAACAGATACGCAGTATTTT. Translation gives CASRRTTGGTDTQYF.

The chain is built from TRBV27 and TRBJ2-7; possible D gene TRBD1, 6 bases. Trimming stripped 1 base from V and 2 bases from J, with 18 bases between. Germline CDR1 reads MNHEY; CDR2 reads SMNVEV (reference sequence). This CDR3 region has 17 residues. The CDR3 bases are TGTGCCAGCAGTTTATTCCCGCCCTTTACAGGGACCTACGAGCAGTACTTC. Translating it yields CASSLFPPFTGTYEQYF.

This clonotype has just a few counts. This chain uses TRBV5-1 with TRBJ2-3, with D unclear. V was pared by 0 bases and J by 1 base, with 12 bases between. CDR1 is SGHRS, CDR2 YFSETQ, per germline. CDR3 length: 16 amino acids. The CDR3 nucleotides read TGCGCCAGCAGCTTGGACCTACAGCGCCGCACAGATACGCAGTATTTT. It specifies CASSLDLQRRTDTQYF. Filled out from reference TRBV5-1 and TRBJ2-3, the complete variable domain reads KAGVTQTPRYLIKTRGQQVTLSCSPISGHRSVSWYQQTPGQGLQFLFEYFSETQRNKGNFPGRFSGRQFSNSRSEMNVSTLELGDSALYLCASSLDLQRRTDTQYFGPGTRLTVL.

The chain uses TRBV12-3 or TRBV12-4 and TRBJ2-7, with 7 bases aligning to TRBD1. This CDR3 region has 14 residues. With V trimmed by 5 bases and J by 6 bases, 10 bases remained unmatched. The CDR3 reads CASSVGTAASEQYF. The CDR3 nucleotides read TGTGCCAGCAGTGTCGGGACAGCAGCCTCCGAGCAGTACTTC.

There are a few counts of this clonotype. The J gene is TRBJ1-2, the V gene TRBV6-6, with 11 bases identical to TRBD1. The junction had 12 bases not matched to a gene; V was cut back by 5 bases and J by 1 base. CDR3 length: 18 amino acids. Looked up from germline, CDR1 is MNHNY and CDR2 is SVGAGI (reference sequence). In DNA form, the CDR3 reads TGTGCCAGCAGTCCTACCGGGACAGGGGGGGCCCTTAACTATGGCTACACCTTC. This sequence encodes CASSPTGTGGALNYGYTF.

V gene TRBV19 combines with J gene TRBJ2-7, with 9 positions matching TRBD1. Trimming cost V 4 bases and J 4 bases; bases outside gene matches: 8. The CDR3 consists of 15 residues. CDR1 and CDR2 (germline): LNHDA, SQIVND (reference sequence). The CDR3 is CASSTGGQGRYEQYF. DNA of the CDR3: TGTGCCAGTAGTACGGGGGGACAGGGAAGATACGAGCAGTACTTC.

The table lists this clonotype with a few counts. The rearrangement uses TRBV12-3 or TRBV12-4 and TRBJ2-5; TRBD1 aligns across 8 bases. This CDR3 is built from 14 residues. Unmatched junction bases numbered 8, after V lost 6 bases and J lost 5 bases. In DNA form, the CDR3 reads TGTGCCAGCAGGCTGAAGGACAGGGACGAGACCCAGTACTTC. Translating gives CASRLKDRDETQYF.

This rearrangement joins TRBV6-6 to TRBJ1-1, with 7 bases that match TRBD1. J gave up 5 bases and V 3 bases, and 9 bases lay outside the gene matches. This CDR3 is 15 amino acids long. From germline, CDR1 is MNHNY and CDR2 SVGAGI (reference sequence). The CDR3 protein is CASSYGAGGQTEAFF. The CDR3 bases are TGTGCCAGCAGTTATGGGGCAGGGGGACAAACTGAAGCTTTCTTT.

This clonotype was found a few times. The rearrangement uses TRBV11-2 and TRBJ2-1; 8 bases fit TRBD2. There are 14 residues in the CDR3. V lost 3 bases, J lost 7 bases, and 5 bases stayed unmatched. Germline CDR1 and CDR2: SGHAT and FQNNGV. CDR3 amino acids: CASSLRREENEQFF. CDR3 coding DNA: TGTGCCAGCAGCTTGAGGCGGGAGGAAAATGAGCAGTTCTTC. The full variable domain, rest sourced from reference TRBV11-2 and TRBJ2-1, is EAGVAQSPRYKIIEKRQSVAFWCNPISGHATLYWYQQILGQGPKLLIQFQNNGVVDDSQLPKDRFSAERLKGVDSTLKIQPAKLEDSAVYLCASSLRREENEQFFGPGTRLTVL.

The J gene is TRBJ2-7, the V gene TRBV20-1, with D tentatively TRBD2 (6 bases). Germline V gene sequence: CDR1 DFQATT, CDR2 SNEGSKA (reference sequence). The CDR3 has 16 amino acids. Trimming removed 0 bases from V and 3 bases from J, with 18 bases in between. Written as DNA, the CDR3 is TGCAGTGCTAGAGATCCCGCCAGCGGGCTTAACTACGAGCAGTACTTC. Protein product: CSARDPASGLNYEQYF.

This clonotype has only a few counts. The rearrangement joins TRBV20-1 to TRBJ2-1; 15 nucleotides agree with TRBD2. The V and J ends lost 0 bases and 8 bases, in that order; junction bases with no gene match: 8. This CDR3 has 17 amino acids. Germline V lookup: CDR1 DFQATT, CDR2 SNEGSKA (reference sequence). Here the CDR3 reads CSARDRRTSGRADEQFF. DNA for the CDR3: TGCAGTGCTAGAGATCGCCGGACTAGCGGGAGGGCCGATGAGCAGTTCTTC.

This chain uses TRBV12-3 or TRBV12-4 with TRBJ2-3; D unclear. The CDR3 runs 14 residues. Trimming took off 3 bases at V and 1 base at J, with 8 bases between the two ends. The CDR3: CASSFSVGTDTQYF. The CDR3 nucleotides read TGTGCCAGCAGTTTTTCGGTAGGCACAGATACGCAGTATTTT.

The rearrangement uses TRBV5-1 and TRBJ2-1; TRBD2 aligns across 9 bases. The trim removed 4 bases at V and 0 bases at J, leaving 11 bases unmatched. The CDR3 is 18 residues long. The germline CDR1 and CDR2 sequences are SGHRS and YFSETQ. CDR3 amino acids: CASSLSLSGRGSYNEQFF. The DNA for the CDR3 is TGCGCCAGCAGCCTGAGCCTTAGCGGGAGAGGCTCCTACAATGAGCAGTTCTTC.

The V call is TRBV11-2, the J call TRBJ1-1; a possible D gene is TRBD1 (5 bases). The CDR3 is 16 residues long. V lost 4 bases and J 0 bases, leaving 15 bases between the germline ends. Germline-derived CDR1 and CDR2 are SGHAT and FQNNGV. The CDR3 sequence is CASSSGTYPMNTEAFF. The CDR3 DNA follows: TGTGCCAGCAGCTCCGGGACCTACCCCATGAACACTGAAGCTTTCTTT.

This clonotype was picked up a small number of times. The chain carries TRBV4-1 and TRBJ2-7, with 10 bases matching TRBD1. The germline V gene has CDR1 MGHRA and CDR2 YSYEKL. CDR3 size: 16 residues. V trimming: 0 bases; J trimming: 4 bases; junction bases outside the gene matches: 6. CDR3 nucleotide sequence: TGCGCCAGCAGCCAAGATACGGGACAGGGGAGATACGAGCAGTACTTC. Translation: CASSQDTGQGRYEQYF.